One and the same sample provided the 9 T cell receptor beta chains below, sequenced in a study of regulatory T cells in long-lasting Graves disease. Time point in this sample: newly diagnosed GD, antithyroid drugs for less than 3 months. There was RNA extracted from PBMCs, and the TCR library was made from it. Libraries of TCR beta came from iRepertoire HTBI primers plus Arm-PCR of CDR3 regions. TCRdb reprocessed the multiplex PCR reads with MiXCR, giving one entry per CDR3 protein. Among more than 450,000 distinct CDR3 sequences listed, about 16% were seen once. The sample also formed part of further work on T cells in Graves' hyperthyroidism and ophthalmopathy.

This specimen was peripheral blood mononuclear cells (PBMCs), taken at new diagnosis, from a patient treated with antithyroid drugs. The receptors derive from a man between 40 and 49 years old with Graves disease.

This clonotype was seen a few times. The chain has TRBV7-2 and TRBJ2-3, with TRBD2 matching over 7 bases. Germline CDR1 reads SGHTA; CDR2 reads FQGNSA. The CDR3 spans 14 residues. After removal of 3 bases from V and 5 bases from J, the junction contained 5 bases not matched to a gene. In DNA, the CDR3 is TGTGCCAGCAGCTTTCGCGGGGGTCGAGATACGCAGTATTTT. It is translated as CASSFRGGRDTQYF.

There are a few counts of this clonotype. The CDR3 region has the DNA TGTGCCACCAGTGATGATGTCGTGGGGCAGTTCTTC. Its translation: CATSDDVVGQFF. V and J are TRBV24-1 and TRBJ2-1; D gene unclear. The germline CDR1 and CDR2 sequences are KGHDR and SFDVKD. This CDR3 is built from 12 residues. V dropped 3 bases and J dropped 12 bases, with 11 bases sitting between them.

This clonotype was counted ten times or more. This sequence joins TRBV12-3 or TRBV12-4 and TRBJ2-2; 9 bases fit TRBD1. The length of the CDR3 is 20 residues. V shed 1 base and J 4 bases; nucleotides not matched to a gene: 16. This CDR3 is CASSLGSPDPRDRATGELFF. CDR3 in DNA: TGTGCCAGCAGTTTAGGCTCCCCAGATCCCCGGGACAGGGCCACCGGGGAGCTGTTTTTT.

This clonotype was observed many times. V is TRBV5-1 and J is TRBJ2-3; 8 bases map to TRBD2. Germline V CDR1 and CDR2: SGHRS, YFSETQ. V trimming: 2 bases; J trimming: 6 bases; junction bases outside the gene matches: 5. CDR3 length: 14 residues. CDR3: CASSLGAGADTQYF. The DNA of the CDR3 is TGCGCCAGCAGCTTAGGAGCGGGAGCCGATACGCAGTATTTT.

This clonotype was recorded at least ten times. J is TRBJ2-7 and V is TRBV20-1; D remains unclear. Germline CDR1 is DFQATT and CDR2 is SNEGSKA (reference sequence). V dropped 6 bases and J dropped 0 bases, with 18 bases sitting between them. This CDR3 region has 15 residues. In nucleotides, the CDR3 is TGCAGTGCCCCCATCTCAGCGCGAGGCTCCTACGAGCAGTACTTC. It encodes CSAPISARGSYEQYF.

In this sample, this clonotype turned up a few times. The V gene is TRBV6-2 or TRBV6-3, the J gene TRBJ1-5, with D maybe TRBD1 (5 bases). Per germline, CDR1 MNHEY and CDR2 SVGEGT. Trimming pared 6 bases from V and 11 bases from J, leaving 20 bases between. This CDR3 spans 14 amino acids. CDR3 loop: CASRSLGGSGAQHF. The CDR3 DNA is TGTGCCAGCAGATCCCTGGGGGGTTCCGGAGCCCAGCATTTT.

CDR3 nucleotide sequence: TGTGCCAGCAGTTACAATGGACAGGTCACCGGGGAGCTGTTTTTT. It encodes CASSYNGQVTGELFF. This chain connects TRBV6-5 to TRBJ2-2; 7 nucleotides line up with TRBD1. V shed 2 bases, J shed 4 bases, and the junction held 4 bases outside the gene matches. Germline assignment: CDR1 MNHEY and CDR2 SVGAGI. This CDR3 has 15 residues.

This clonotype was seen ten or more times. V gene TRBV6-1 combines with J gene TRBJ2-5, with a tentative D call TRBD1 (5 bases). Germline CDR1 reads MNHNS; CDR2 reads SASEGT. The CDR3 contains 16 residues. Trimming shortened V by 7 bases and J by 1 base, and 19 bases separated the two germline ends. This chain's CDR3 is CASTYQAGPFQETQYF. The CDR3 nucleotides are TGTGCCAGCACCTACCAGGCAGGGCCTTTCCAAGAGACCCAGTACTTC.

This clonotype appeared many times. The J gene is TRBJ2-7, the V gene TRBV7-9, with D unresolved. The CDR3 is made up of 12 amino acids. CDR1 is SEHNR and CDR2 is FQNEAQ in the germline V gene (reference sequence). V lost 5 bases to trimming and J lost 6 bases, with 11 bases between them. CDR3 sequence reads: CASSLTRSEQYF. CDR3 coding DNA: TGTGCCAGCAGCCTGACACGGAGCGAGCAGTACTTC.